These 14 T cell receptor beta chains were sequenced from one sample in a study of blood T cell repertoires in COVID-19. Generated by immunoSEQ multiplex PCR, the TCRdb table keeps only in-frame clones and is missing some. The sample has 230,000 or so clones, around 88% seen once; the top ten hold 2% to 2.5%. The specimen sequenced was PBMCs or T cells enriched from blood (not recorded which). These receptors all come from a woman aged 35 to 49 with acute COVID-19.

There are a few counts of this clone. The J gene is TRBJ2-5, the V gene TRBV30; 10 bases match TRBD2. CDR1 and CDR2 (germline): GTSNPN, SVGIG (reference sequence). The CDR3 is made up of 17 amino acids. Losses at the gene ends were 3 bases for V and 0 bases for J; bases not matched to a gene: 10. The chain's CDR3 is CAWSRLAGARNQETQYF. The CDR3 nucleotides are TGTGCCTGGAGCCGCCTAGCGGGAGCAAGAAACCAAGAGACCCAGTACTTC. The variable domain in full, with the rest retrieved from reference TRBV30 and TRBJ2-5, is SQTIHQWPATLVQPVGSPLSLECTVEGTSNPNLYWYRQAAGRGLQLLFYSVGIGQISSEVPQNLSASRPQDRQFILSSKKLLLSDSGFYLCAWSRLAGARNQETQYFGPGTRLLVL.

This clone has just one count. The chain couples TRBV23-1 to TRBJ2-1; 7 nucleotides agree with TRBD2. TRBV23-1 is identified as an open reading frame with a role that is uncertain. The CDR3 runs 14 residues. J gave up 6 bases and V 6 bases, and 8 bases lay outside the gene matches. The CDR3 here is CASSPGREVNEQFF. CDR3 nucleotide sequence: TGCGCCAGCAGCCCGGGGAGGGAAGTCAATGAGCAGTTCTTC.

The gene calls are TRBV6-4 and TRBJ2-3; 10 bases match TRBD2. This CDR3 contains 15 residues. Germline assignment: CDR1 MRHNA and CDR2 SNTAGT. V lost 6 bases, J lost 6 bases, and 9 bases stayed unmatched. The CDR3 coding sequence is TGTGCCAGCAGCCAACTTAGCGGGAGGAGGGATACGCAGTATTTT. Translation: CASSQLSGRRDTQYF.

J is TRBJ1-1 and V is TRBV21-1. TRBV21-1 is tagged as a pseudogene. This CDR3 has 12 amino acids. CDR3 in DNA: TGTGCCAGCAGCAAGGGTGCGGCTGAAGCTTTCTTT. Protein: CASSKGAAEAFF.

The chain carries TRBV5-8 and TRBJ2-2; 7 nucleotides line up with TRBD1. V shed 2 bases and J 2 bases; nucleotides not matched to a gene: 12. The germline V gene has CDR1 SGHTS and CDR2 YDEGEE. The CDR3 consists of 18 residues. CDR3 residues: CASSFVASYRGNTGELFF. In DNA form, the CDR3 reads TGTGCCAGCAGCTTCGTTGCGTCATACAGGGGAAACACCGGGGAGCTGTTTTTT.

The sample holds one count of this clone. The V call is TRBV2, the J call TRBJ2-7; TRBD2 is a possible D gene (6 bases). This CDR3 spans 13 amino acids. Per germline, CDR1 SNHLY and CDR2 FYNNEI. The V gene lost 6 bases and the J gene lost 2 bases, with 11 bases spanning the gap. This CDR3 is CASRGTGPYEQYF. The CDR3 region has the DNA TGTGCCAGCAGGGGGACTGGTCCCTACGAGCAGTACTTC.

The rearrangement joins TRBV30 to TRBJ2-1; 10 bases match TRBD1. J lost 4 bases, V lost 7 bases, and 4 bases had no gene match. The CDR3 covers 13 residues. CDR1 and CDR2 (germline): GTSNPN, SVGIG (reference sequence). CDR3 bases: TGTGCCTTCCGGGACAGGGGATACAATGAGCAGTTCTTC. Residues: CAFRDRGYNEQFF.

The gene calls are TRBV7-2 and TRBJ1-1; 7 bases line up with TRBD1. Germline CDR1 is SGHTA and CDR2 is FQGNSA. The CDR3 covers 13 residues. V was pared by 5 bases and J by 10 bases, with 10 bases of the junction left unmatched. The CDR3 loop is CASSETGARGAFF. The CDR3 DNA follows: TGTGCCAGCAGCGAAACAGGGGCAAGGGGAGCTTTCTTT.

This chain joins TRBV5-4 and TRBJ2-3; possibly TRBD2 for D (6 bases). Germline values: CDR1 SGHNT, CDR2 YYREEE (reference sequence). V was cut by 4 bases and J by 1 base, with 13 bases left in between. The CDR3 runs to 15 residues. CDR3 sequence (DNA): TGTGCCAGCAGCCCCCTAGCGACCCGCACAGATACGCAGTATTTT. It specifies CASSPLATRTDTQYF.

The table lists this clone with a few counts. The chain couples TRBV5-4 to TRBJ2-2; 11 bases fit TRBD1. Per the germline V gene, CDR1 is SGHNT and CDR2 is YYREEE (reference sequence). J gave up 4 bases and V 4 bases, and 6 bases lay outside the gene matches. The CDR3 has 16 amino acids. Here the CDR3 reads CASSPPGQGVTGELFF. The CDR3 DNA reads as TGTGCCAGCAGCCCTCCGGGACAGGGGGTCACCGGGGAGCTGTTTTTT.

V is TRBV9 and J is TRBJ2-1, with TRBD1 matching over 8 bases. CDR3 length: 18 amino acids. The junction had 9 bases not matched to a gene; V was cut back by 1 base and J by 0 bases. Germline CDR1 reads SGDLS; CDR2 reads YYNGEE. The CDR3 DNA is TGTGCCAGCAGCGTATCAACAGGGGGTAGGGGCTCCTACAATGAGCAGTTCTTC. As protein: CASSVSTGGRGSYNEQFF.

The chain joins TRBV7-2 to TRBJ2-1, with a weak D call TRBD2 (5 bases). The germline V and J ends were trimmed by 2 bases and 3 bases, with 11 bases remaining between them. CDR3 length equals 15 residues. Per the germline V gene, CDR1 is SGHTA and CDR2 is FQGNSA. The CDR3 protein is CASSLPPGYYNEQFF. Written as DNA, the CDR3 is TGTGCCAGCAGCTTACCCCCGGGATACTACAATGAGCAGTTCTTC.

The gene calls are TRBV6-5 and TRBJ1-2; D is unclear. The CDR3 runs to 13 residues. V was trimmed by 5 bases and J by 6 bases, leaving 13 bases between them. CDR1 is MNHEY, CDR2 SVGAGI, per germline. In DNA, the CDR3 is TGTGCCAGCAGTCAGTTAGCGGGTGATGGCTACACCTTC. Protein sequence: CASSQLAGDGYTF.

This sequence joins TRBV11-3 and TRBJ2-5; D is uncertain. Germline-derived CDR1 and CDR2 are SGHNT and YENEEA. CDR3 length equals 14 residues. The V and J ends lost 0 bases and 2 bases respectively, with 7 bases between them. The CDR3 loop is CASSLEAWQETQYF. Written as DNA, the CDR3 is TGTGCCAGCAGCTTAGAGGCCTGGCAAGAGACCCAGTACTTC.